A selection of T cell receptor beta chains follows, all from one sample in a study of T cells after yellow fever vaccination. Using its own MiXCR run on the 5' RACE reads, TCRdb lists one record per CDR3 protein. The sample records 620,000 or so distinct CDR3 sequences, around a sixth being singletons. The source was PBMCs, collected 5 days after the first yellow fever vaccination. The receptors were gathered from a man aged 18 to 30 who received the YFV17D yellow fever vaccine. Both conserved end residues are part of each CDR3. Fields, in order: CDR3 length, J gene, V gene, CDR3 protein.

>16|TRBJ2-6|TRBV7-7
CASSPGLSSGANVLTF
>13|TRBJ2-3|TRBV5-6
CASSLGSPDTQYF
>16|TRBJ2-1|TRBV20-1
CCARDPSGGALNEQFF
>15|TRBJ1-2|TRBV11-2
CASSATVGGSDGYTF
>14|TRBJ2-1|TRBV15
CATREAAGGIGQFF
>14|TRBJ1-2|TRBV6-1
CASSAQDVVGGYTF
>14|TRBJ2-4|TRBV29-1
CSVVPTRAKNIQYF
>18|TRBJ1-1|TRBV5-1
CASSSALTGGLRGTEAFF
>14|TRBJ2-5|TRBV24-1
CATSEPWDQETQYF
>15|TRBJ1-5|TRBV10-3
CAISAGTNSNQPQHF
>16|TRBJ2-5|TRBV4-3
CASSQDRGTPQETQYF
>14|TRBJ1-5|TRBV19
CASTFGNSNQPQHF
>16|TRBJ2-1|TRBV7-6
CASSLTSGGVYNEQFF
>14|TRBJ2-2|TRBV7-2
CASSHNSNTGELFF
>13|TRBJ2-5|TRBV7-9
CASSPRTVETQYF
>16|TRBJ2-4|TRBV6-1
CASRPAGQGPGNIQYF
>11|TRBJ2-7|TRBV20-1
CSARDVYEQYF
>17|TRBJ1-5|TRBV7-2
CASSLARTGGSNQPQHF
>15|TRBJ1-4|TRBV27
CASSWRPPLGEKLFF
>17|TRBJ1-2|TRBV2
CASSESRGWQTRYGYTF
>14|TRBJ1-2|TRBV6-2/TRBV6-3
CASGGTATNYGYTF
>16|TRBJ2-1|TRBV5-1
CASSLSLQGYYNEQFF
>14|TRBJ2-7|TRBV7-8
CASSSSGGLYEQYF
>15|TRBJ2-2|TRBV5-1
CASSPGTGSIGELFF
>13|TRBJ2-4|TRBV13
CASSLQGANIQYF
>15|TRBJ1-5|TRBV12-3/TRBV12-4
CASSLFEGGNQPQHF
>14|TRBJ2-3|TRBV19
CASKRGWNTDTQYF
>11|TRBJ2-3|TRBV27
CATLTRDTQYF
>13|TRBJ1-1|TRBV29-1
CSVEKGGDTEAFF
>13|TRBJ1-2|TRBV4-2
CASSQEQIGGYTF
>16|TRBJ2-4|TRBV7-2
CASSIQGPLAKNIQYF
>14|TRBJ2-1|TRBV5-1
CASSGGTEYNEQFF
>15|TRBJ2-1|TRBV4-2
CASSHSELAVDEQFF
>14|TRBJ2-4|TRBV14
CASSPGGEGDIQYF
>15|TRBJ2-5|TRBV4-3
CASSQEGTQQETQYF
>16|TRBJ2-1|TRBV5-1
CASSEGGGGSYNEQFF
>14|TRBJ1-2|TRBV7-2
CASSLNSGDYGYTF
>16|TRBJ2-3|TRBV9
CASSVGSGLGVDTQYF
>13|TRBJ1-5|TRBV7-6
CASSRDRESPQHF
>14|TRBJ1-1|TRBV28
CASVVGFQNTEAFF
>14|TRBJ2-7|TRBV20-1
CSARPGRSLYEQYF
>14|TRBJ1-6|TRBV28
CASSPSGPVGTLHF
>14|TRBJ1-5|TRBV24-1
CATSDWGGNQPQHF
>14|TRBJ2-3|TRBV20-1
CSASPWTDTDTQYF
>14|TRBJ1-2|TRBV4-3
CASRPGQGIGGYTF